This T cell receptor beta chain emerged from a study of early T cells in non-severe SARS-CoV-2 infection. Study information: Unpaired chains resulted from sequencing bulk RNA of unsorted whole blood. General study results and limits: Anti-spike CD8 responses were favored in VDJdb matching, and private and CD4 specificities were missed.

Worth noting for this clonotype: Its target is not known.

Tagging with unique molecular identifiers was applied to individual cDNA molecules. Using its own MiXCR run on the 5' RACE reads, TCRdb lists one record per CDR3 protein. The sample gives more than 55,000 distinct CDR3 sequences, roughly 13% of which show up once; approximately 8.5% is in the top ten. This CDR3 is built from 12 residues. The germline V gene has CDR1 SGHRS and CDR2 YFSETQ. Trimming stripped 4 bases from V and 5 bases from J, with 9 bases between. This clonotype originated in an adult who was a healthcare worker with PCR-confirmed SARS-CoV-2 infection or an uninfected control (not recorded which). The sequencing here drew on whole blood, taken at baseline. V and J are TRBV5-1 and TRBJ1-2, with D perhaps matching TRBD1 (5 bases). In DNA, the CDR3 is TGCGCCAGCAGCCGGGACGTATATGGCTACACCTTC. Translating it yields CASSRDVYGYTF.